This TCR beta chain was identified during a study of blood T cells in healthy people across ages. The ends lost 7 bases at V and 11 bases at J; junction bases unmatched: 16. This CDR3 is 14 amino acids long. The germline gives CDR1 SGHRS, CDR2 YFSETQ. With a J-beta primer mix and a sample-barcoded 5' primer, a second PCR ran about 6 to 11 cycles. From the 5' RACE reads, TCRdb called clonotypes with MiXCR, one entry per CDR3 protein. The sample lists 650,000 to 800,000 distinct CDR3 sequences, roughly 44% occurring once. This sequence originates from a man in his sixties in good health. The rearrangement links TRBV5-1 to TRBJ2-5; TRBD1 matches 8 bases. The sample comprised blood. This chain's CDR3 is CASRGTGTGGEQYF. CDR3 DNA sequence: TGCGCCAGCCGAGGTACCGGGACAGGTGGAGAGCAGTACTTC.